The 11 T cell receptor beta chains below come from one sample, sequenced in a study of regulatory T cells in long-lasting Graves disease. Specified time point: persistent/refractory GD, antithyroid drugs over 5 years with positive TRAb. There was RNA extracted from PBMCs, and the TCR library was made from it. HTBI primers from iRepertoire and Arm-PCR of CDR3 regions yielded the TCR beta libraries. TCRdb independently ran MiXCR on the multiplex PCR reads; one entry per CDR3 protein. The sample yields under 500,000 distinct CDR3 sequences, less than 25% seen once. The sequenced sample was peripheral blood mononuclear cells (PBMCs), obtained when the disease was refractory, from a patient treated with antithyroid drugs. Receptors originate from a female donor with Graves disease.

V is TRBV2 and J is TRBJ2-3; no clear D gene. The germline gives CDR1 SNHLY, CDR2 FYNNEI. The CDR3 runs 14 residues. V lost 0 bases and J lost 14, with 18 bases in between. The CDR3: CASSEALGVTLRYF. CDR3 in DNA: TGTGCCAGCAGTGAAGCGCTTGGTGTAACCCTTAGGTATTTT.

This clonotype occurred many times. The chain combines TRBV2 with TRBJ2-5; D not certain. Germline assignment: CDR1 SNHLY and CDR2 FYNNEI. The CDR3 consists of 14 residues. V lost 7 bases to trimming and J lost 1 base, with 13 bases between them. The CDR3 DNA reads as TGTGCCAGCACAGGAGAAACACTCCAAGAGACCCAGTACTTC. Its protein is CASTGETLQETQYF.

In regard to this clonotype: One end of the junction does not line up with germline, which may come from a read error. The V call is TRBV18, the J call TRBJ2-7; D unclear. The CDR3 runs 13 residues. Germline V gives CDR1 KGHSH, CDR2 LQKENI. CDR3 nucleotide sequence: TGTGCCAGCTCACCTGGTCAGAACTACGAGCAGCACTTC. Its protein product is CASSPGQNYEQHF.

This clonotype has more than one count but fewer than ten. The CDR3 DNA sequence: TGTGCCAGCAGCCACGGTAGGAGCAATCAGCCCCAGCATTTT. As protein: CASSHGRSNQPQHF. This sequence joins TRBV3-1 and TRBJ1-5, with unresolved D. The CDR3 contains 14 residues. Germline-derived CDR1 and CDR2 are LGHDT and YNNKEL (reference sequence). Trimming took 3 bases from V and 1 from J, leaving 7 bases between them. Drawing the rest from reference TRBV3-1 and TRBJ1-5, the complete variable domain is DTAVSQTPKYLVTQMGNDKSIKCEQNLGHDTMYWYKQDSKKFLKIMFSYNNKELIINETVPNRFSPKSPDKAHLNLHINSLELGDSAVYFCASSHGRSNQPQHFGDGTRLSIL.

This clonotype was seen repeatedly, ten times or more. CDR3 in DNA: TGTGCCAGCAGTTACCCTTTCGGGACTAACTACGAGCAGTACTTC. Its protein is CASSYPFGTNYEQYF. The rearrangement joins TRBV6-5 to TRBJ2-7; 7 bases line up with TRBD2. The germline CDR1 and CDR2 sequences are MNHEY and SVGAGI. V dropped 2 bases and J dropped 3; count of bases not matched to a gene: 7. The CDR3 consists of 15 residues.

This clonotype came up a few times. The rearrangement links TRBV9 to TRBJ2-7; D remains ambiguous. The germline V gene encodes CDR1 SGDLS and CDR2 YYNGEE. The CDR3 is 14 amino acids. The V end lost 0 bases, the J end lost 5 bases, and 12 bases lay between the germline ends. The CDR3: CASSVGPLSHEQYF. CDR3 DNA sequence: TGTGCCAGCAGCGTAGGTCCCCTAAGCCACGAGCAGTACTTC.

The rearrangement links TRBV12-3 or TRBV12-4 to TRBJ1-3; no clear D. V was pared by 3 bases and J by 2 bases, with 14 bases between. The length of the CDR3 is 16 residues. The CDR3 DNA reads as TGTGCCAGCAGTTTGTCGGGCCCCGGCGCTGGAAACACCATATATTTT. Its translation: CASSLSGPGAGNTIYF.

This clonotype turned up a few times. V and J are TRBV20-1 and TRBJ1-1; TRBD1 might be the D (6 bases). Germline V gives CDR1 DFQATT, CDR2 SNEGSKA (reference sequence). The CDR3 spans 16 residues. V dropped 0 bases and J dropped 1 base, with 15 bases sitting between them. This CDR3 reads CSARDRGTGANTEAFF. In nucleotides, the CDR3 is TGCAGTGCTAGAGATCGCGGAACGGGGGCGAACACTGAAGCTTTCTTT.

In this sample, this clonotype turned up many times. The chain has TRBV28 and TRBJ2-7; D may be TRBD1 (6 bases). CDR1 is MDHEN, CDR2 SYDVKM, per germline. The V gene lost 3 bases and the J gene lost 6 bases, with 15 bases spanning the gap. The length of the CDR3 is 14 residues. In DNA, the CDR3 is TGTGCCAGCAGTTTCATCGTCAGAGGGGGCGAGCAGTACTTC. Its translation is CASSFIVRGGEQYF.

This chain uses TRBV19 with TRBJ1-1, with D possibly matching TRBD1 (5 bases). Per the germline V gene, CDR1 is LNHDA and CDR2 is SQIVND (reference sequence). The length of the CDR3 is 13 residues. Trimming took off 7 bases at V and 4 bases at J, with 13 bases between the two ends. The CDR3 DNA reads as TGTGCCAGTACACGAGACAGTGGCACTGAAGCTTTCTTT. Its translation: CASTRDSGTEAFF.

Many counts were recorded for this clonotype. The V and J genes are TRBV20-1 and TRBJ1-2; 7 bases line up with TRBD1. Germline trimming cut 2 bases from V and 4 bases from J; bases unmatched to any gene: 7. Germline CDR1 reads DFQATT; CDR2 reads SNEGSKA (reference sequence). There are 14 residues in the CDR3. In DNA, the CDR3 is TGCAGTGCTAGAAGATCAGGGGGTTCCTATGGCTACACCTTC. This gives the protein CSARRSGGSYGYTF.